This T cell receptor beta chain derives from a study of control samples from healthy donors and cancer patients. CDR1 and CDR2 (germline): SGHRS, YFSETQ. Trimming pared 0 bases from V and 8 bases from J, leaving 18 bases between. The length of the CDR3 is 16 residues. Using immunoSEQ multiplex PCR, the repertoire was profiled, and TCRdb retains in-frame clones only, with some absent. The sample yields roughly 98,000 clones, 93% seen once. The receptor was isolated from a man aged 18-30 years in good health. J is TRBJ1-5 and V is TRBV5-1, with D unclear. The specimen sequenced was blood. The CDR3 sequence: CASSLGVSVKLEPQHF. CDR3 DNA: TGCGCCAGCAGCTTGGGGGTTTCTGTCAAATTGGAGCCCCAGCATTTT.